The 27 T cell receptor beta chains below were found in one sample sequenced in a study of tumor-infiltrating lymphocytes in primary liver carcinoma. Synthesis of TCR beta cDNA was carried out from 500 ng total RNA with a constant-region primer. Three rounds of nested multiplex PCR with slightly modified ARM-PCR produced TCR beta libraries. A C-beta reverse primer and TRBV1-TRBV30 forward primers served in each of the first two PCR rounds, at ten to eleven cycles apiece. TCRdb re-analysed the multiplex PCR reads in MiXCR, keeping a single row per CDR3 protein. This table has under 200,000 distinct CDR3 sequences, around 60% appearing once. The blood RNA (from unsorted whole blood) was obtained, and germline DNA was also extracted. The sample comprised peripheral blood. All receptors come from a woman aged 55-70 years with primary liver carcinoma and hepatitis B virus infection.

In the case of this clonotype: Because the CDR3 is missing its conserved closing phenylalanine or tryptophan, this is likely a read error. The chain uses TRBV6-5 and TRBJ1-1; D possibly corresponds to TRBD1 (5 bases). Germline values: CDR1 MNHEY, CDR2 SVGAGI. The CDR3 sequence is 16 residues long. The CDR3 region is CGSRKIAGTMNTEAFL. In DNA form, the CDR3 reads TGTGGCAGCAGGAAAATTGCAGGGACCATGAACACTGAAGCTTTCCTC.

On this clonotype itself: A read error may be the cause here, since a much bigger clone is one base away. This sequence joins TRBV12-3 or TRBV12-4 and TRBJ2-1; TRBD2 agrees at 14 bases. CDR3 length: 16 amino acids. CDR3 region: CVSSFVRLAGGNEQFF. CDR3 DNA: TGTGTCAGCAGTTTCGTGAGACTAGCGGGAGGGAATGAGCAGTTCTTC.

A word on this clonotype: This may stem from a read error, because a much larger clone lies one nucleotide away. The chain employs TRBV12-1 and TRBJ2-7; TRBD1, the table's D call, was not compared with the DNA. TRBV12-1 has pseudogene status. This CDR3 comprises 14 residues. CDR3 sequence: CASSFDRENYKQYF. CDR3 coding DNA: TGTGCCAGCAGCTTTGACAGGGAGAACTACAAGCAGTACTTC.

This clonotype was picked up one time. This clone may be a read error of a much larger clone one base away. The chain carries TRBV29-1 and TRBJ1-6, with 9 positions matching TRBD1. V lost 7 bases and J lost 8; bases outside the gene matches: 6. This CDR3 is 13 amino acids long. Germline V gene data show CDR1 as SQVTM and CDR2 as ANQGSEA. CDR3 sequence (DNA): TGCAGCGCACGGGACAGGGCGTATTCACCCCTCCACTTT. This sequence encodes CSARDRAYSPLHF. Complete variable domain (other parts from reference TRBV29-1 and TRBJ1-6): SAVISQKPSRDICQRGTSLTIQCQVDSQVTMMFWYRQQPGQSLTLIATANQGSEATYESGFVIDKFPISRPNLTFSTLTVSNMSPEDSSIYLCSARDRAYSPLHFGNGTRLTVT.

Here the CDR3 DNA reads TGTGCCAGCAGCCGGGACAGGGGTGAGCAGTTCTTC. Translated: CASSRDRGEQFF. The chain has TRBV5-5 and TRBJ2-1; 10 nucleotides line up with TRBD1. Germline CDR1 SGHKS, CDR2 YYEKEE (reference sequence). Unmatched junction bases numbered 1, after V lost 4 bases and J lost 9 bases. This CDR3 region has 12 residues.

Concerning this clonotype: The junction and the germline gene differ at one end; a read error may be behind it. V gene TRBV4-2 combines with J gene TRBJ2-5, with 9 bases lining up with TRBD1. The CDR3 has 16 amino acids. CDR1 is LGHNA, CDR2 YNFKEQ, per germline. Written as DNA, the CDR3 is TGTGCCAGCACCCAAGGTCTCGCGGACAGGGGAGAGACCCAGTACTTC. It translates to CASTQGLADRGETQYF.

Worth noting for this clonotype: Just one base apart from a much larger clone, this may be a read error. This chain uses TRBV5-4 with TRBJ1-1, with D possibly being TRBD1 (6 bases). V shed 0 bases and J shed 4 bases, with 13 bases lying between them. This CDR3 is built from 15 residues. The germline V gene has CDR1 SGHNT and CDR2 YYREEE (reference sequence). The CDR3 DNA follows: TGTGCCAGCAGCTTGGGGGGGGGCAAGAGCACTGAAGCTTTCTTT. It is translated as CASSLGGGKSTEAFF.

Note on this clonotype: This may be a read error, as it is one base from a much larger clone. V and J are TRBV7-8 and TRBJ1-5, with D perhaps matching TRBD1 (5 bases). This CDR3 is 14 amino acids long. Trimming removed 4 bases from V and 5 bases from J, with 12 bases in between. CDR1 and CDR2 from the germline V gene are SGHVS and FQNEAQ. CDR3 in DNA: TGTGCCAGCAGCTCAGAGAGGGGTCATCAGCCCCAGCATTTT. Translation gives CASSSERGHQPQHF.

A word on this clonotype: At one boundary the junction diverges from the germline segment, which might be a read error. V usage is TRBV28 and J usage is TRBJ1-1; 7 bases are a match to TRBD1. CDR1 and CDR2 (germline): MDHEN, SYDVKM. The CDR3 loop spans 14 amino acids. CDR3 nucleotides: TGTGCCAGCGGTTTAGGGGGCGACAACACTGAAGCTTTCTTT. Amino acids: CASGLGGDNTEAFF.

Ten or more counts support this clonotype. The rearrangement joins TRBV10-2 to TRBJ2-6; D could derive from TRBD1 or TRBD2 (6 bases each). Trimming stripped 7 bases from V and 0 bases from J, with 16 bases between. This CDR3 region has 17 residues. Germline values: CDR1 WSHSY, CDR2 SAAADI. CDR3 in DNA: TGCGCCAGCAACAATGGGGGGCGGTCCTCTGGGGCCAACGTCCTGACTTTC. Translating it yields CASNNGGRSSGANVLTF.

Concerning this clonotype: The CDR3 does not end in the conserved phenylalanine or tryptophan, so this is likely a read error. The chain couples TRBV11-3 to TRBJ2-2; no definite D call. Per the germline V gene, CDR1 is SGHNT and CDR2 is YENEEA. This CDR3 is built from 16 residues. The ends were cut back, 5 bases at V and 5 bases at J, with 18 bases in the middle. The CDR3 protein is CASSHADFWGTGELFL. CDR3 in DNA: TGTGCCAGCAGCCATGCTGACTTTTGGGGTACCGGGGAGCTGTTTTTG.

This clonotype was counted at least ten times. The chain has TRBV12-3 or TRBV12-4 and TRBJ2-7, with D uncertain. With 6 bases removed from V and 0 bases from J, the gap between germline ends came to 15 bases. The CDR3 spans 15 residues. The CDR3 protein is CASSPSPESSYEQYF. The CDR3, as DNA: TGTGCCAGCAGCCCCTCTCCGGAGAGCTCCTACGAGCAGTACTTC.

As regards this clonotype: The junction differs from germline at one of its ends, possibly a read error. This CDR3 reads CANSLGGRQETQYF. The CDR3 nucleotides read TGTGCCAACAGTTTAGGGGGGCGCCAGGAGACCCAGTACTTC. The V call is TRBV28, the J call TRBJ2-5, with D possibly being TRBD1 or TRBD2 (6 bases each). The CDR3 totals 14 residues. The germline V gene has CDR1 MDHEN and CDR2 SYDVKM.

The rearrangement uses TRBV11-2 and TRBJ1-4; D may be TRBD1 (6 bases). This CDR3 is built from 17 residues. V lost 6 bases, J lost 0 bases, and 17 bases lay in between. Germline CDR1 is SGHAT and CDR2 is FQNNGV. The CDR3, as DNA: TGTGCCAGCAGGCCCAACCGTGGGGGCTCAACTAATGAAAAACTGTTTTTT. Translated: CASRPNRGGSTNEKLFF.

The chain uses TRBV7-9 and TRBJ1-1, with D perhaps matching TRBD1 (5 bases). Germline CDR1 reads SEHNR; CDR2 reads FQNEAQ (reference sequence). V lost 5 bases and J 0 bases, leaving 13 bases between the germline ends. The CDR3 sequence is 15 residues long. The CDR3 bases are TGTGCCAGCAGCCGTGTGGGGCTCATGAACACTGAAGCTTTCTTT. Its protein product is CASSRVGLMNTEAFF.

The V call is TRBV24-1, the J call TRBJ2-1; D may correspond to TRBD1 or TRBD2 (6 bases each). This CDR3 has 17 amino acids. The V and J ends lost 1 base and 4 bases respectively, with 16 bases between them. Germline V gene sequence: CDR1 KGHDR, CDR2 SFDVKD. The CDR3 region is CATSDLGRKGGYNEQFF. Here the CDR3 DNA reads TGTGCCACCAGTGATTTAGGTAGAAAGGGGGGTTACAATGAGCAGTTCTTC.

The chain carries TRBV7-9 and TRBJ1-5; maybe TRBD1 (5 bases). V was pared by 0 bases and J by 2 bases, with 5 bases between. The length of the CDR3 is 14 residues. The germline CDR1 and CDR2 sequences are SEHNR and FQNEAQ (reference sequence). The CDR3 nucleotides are TGTGCCAGCAGCTTAGCAGGGGGCAATCAGCCCCAGCATTTT. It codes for CASSLAGGNQPQHF.

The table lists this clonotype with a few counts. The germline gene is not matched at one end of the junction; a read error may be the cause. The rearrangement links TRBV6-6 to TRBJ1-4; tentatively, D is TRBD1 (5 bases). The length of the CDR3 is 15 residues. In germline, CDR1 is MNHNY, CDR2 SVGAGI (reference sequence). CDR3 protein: CASSYSGLKREKLLF. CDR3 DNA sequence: TGTGCCAGCAGTTACTCGGGACTAAAAAGAGAAAAACTGCTTTTT.

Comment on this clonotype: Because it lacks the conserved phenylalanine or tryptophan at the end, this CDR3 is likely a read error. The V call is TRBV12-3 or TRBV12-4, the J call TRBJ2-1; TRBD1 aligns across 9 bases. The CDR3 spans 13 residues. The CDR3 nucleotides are TGTGTCAGCAGTTTAGCCCAGGACAGGGGGCAGTTCATC. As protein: CVSSLAQDRGQFI.

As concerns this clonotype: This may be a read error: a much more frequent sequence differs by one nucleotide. This CDR3 reads CASSPGTSGCYETQYF. CDR3 nucleotide sequence: TGTGCCAGCAGTCCGGGGACTAGCGGGTGTTATGAGACCCAGTACTTC. This sequence joins TRBV12-3 or TRBV12-4 and TRBJ2-5; 12 bases match TRBD2. The CDR3 is 16 amino acids. The V and J ends lost 5 bases and 5 bases, in that order; junction bases with no gene match: 9.

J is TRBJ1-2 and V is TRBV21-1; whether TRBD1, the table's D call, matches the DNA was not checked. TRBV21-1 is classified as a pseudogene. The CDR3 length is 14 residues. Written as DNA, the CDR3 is TGTGCCAGCAGCAAAGCCCCCAGGGGTTGGGGCTACACCTTC. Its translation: CASSKAPRGWGYTF.

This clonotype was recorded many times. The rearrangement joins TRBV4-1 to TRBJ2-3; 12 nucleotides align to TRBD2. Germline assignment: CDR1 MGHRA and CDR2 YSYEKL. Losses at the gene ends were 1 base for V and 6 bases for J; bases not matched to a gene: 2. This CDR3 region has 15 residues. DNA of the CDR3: TGCGCCAGCAGCCAAGGACTAGCGGGAGTGGATACGCAGTATTTT. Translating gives CASSQGLAGVDTQYF.

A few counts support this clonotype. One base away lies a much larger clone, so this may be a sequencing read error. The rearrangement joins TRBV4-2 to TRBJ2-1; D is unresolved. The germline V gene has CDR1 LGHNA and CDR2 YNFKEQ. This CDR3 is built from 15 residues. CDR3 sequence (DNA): TGTGCCAGCAGCTTAGAGTCTTCCTACCCCGATGAGCAGTCCTTC. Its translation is CASSLESSYPDEQSF.

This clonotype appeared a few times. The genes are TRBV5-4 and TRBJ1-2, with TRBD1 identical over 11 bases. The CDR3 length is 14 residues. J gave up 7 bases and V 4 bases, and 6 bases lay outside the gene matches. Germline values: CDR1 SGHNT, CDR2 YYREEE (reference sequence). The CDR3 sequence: CASSKGQGDSGYTF. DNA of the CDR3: TGTGCCAGCAGCAAGGGACAGGGGGACTCTGGCTACACCTTC.

This CDR3 reads CASSRDAEAFF. The CDR3 DNA follows: TGTGCCAGCAGTCGGGATGCTGAAGCTTTCTTT. This chain connects TRBV6-2 or TRBV6-3 to TRBJ1-1, with D unresolved. CDR1 and CDR2 from the germline V gene are MNHEY and SVGEGT. V lost 5 bases, J lost 6 bases, and 7 bases lay in between. The CDR3 has 11 residues.

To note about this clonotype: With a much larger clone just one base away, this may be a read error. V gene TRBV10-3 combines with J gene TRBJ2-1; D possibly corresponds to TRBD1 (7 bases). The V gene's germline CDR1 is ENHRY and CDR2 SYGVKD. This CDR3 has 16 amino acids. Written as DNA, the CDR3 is TGTGCCATCAATGAGTCTGCAGGGGGGAACTACAATGAGCAGTTCTTC. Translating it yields CAINESAGGNYNEQFF.

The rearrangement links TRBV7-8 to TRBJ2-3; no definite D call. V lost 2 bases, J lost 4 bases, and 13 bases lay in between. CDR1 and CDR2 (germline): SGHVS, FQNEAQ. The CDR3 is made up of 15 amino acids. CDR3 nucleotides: TGTGCCAGCAGCTTATCCAGTAGCCGTGCAGATACGCAGTATTTT. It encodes CASSLSSSRADTQYF.